These T cell receptor beta chains were read from a single sample in a study of T cells in localized non-small cell lung cancer. Sequencing used immunoSEQ multiplex PCR; TCRdb keeps in-frame clones, though not all of them. The table records roughly 13,000 clones, approximately 89% of them present only once. Specimen: peripheral blood mononuclear cells, collected before any cancer treatment. Source of these receptors: a man aged 35 to 69 with stage III lung adenocarcinoma. CDR3s include the opening cysteine and the closing phenylalanine or tryptophan. The D gene is left open where the match is weak. Size values are once, few and many counts, or a class for expanded clones, and some rows have none.

clone size	J gene	V gene	D gene	CDR3 DNA	CDR3 protein
NA	TRBJ1-1	TRBV5-1	TRBD1	TGCGCCAGCAGCTTGGCCGGGACAGGGAAAACTGAAGCTTTCTTT	CASSLAGTGKTEAFF
NA	TRBJ2-7	TRBV2	TRBD1	TGTGCCAGCGGCCAGGGACAGGGTACCTACGAGCAGTACTTC	CASGQGQGTYEQYF
NA	TRBJ2-1	TRBV7-2	NA	TGTGCCAGCAGCTTAGTAAGGCTAGCGTTCGTAAATGAGCAGTTCTTC	CASSLVRLAFVNEQFF
NA	TRBJ1-1	TRBV28	NA	TGTGCCAGCAGTTTTAATCTGCACACTGAAGCTTTCTTT	CASSFNLHTEAFF
NA	TRBJ1-2	TRBV25-1	TRBD1	TGTGCCAGCAGTGGCAGACAGGGTCCCTATGGCGGCTACACCTTC	CASSGRQGPYGGYTF
NA	TRBJ2-5	TRBV5-1	TRBD1	TGCGCCAGCAGCTTGGGACAGGGTCGGGGAGAGACCCAGTACTTC	CASSLGQGRGETQYF
NA	TRBJ2-5	TRBV9	TRBD2	TGTGCCAGCAGCGCCCCCACCGGGGGGGAGACCCAGTACTTC	CASSAPTGGETQYF
NA	TRBJ2-3	TRBV19	NA	TGTGCCAGTAGTGGCTTCAGTGCGGGTATAGATACGCAGTATTTT	CASSGFSAGIDTQYF
NA	TRBJ2-1	TRBV7-9	NA	TGTGCCAGCATCAGACGGGGGAATGAGCAGTTCTTC	CASIRRGNEQFF
NA	TRBJ2-7	TRBV15	TRBD2	TGTGCTTCGACTAGCGGAAATACACCAAGACGGGAGCAGTACTTC	CASTSGNTPRREQYF
few	TRBJ1-3	TRBV2	NA	TGTGCCAGCAGTGAGTTGTACCCCTCTGGAAACACCATATATTTT	CASSELYPSGNTIYF
NA	TRBJ1-5	TRBV6-5	NA	TGTGCCAGCAGCTTTACAGTAAGCAATCAGCCCCAGCATTTT	CASSFTVSNQPQHF
NA	TRBJ2-1	TRBV29-1	TRBD2	TGCAGCGTACCCGGGACTAGCGGGAGGAATGAGCAGTTCTTC	CSVPGTSGRNEQFF
NA	TRBJ2-1	TRBV5-6	TRBD2	TGTGCCAGCAGCAGCACTAGCGGGAGTCGGAGAGGTGAGCAGTTCTTC	CASSSTSGSRRGEQFF
few	TRBJ1-5	TRBV7-2	NA	TGTGCCAGCAGCTTAGAGGCTTCCTTGCCCCAGCATTTT	CASSLEASLPQHF
once	TRBJ2-2	TRBV5-8	TRBD2	TGTGCCAGCAGCACTACCCTAGCGGGAGGGCCCGGCGTCACCGGGGAGCTGTTTTTT	CASSTTLAGGPGVTGELFF
NA	TRBJ1-5	TRBV27	NA	TGTGCCAGCAGCTCCGGGGGATGGCAGCCCCAGCATTTT	CASSSGGWQPQHF
NA	TRBJ1-2	TRBV5-4	NA	TGTGCCAGCAGCTTGGCTGGGGATGGCTACACCTTC	CASSLAGDGYTF
NA	TRBJ1-1	TRBV28	TRBD1	TGTGCCAGCAGTACAGGGGGCAGATGGAGCACTGAAGCTTTCTTT	CASSTGGRWSTEAFF
NA	TRBJ1-2	TRBV27	NA	TGTGCCAGCAGTGGGGGGAGGAGCTACACCTTC	CASSGGRSYTF
NA	TRBJ2-5	TRBV5-8	TRBD2	TGTGCCAGCAGCTCGGGGGGTGGGAAGGAGACCCAGTACTTC	CASSSGGGKETQYF
NA	TRBJ1-4	TRBV5-4	NA	TGTGCCAGCAGCCATGATCTAGGAGTTGCAACTAATGAAAAACTGTTTTTT	CASSHDLGVATNEKLFF
NA	TRBJ2-1	TRBV5-1	NA	TGCGCCAGCAGCTTGGGGGATATGAATGAGCAGTTCTTC	CASSLGDMNEQFF
once	TRBJ1-2	TRBV28	TRBD1	TGTGCCAGCAGGGGGCAGGGGGCGCATTTTGGCTACACCTTC	CASRGQGAHFGYTF
NA	TRBJ1-2	TRBV9	TRBD1	TGTGCCAGCAGCGCATCCCCAGGGGGCGCGCGGGGCTACACCTTC	CASSASPGGARGYTF
NA	TRBJ2-7	TRBV5-5	NA	TGTGCCAGCAGCTTGATTGGCCAGGGCCCCTACGAGCAGTACTTC	CASSLIGQGPYEQYF
NA	TRBJ1-2	TRBV4-2	NA	TGTGCCAGCAGCCAAGGCTTACAGAACTATGGCTACACCTTC	CASSQGLQNYGYTF
NA	TRBJ1-2	TRBV6-5	NA	TGTGCCAGCAGTTACGCCCGACAGTCCTATGGCTACACCTTC	CASSYARQSYGYTF
once	TRBJ2-7	TRBV11-2	TRBD1	TGTGCCAGCAGCTGGGGACAGGACGAGCAGTACTTC	CASSWGQDEQYF
NA	TRBJ2-5	TRBV6-5	TRBD2	TGTGCCAGCAGTGTTGCGGGAGGGCCGCTAGAGACCCAGTACTTC	CASSVAGGPLETQYF
NA	TRBJ2-6	TRBV14	NA	TGTGCCAGCAGCCAAGATCGGAGGTACTCTGGGGCCAACGTCCTGACTTTC	CASSQDRRYSGANVLTF
once	TRBJ2-7	TRBV7-7	TRBD1	TGTGCCAGCAGCGTGGACAGGGGGAGCTCCTACGAGCAGTACTTC	CASSVDRGSSYEQYF
NA	TRBJ2-7	TRBV18	NA	TGTGCCAGCTCCATCAGAGCCGGGGGCGGCGGCGAGCAGTACTTC	CASSIRAGGGGEQYF
once	TRBJ2-1	TRBV28	TRBD2	TGTGCCAGCAGCCGCATCGGGACTAGGGGCGATGCCTACAATGAGCAGTTCTTC	CASSRIGTRGDAYNEQFF
once	TRBJ1-1	TRBV27	TRBD1	TGTGCCAGCAAAAGACAGGGGAGCCTTGCCGAAGCTTTCTTT	CASKRQGSLAEAFF
NA	TRBJ2-5	TRBV5-1	TRBD1	TGCGCCAGCAGAGGGGACAGGGGAGAGACCCAGTACTTC	CASRGDRGETQYF
once	TRBJ1-2	TRBV9	NA	TGTGCCAGCAGCGTAGCACGGACACCTCCTCCTAACTATGGCTACACCTTC	CASSVARTPPPNYGYTF
NA	TRBJ2-1	TRBV4-1	NA	TGCGCCAGCAGCCAAGATAGGAACTCTAACAATGAGCAGTTCTTC	CASSQDRNSNNEQFF
NA	TRBJ1-5	TRBV7-2	NA	TGTGCCAGCAGCCCCCGCAGGGACCAGCCCCAGCATTTT	CASSPRRDQPQHF
NA	TRBJ1-5	TRBV27	NA	TGTGCCAGCAGTTTAGGGGGAAATCCCAGTCAGCCCCAGCATTTT	CASSLGGNPSQPQHF
NA	TRBJ2-2	TRBV27	NA	TGTGCCAGCAATTTAGGGGGGGCCGGGGAGCTGTTTTTT	CASNLGGAGELFF
NA	TRBJ2-1	TRBV4-1	TRBD2	TGCGCCAGCAGCCAAGAACAGCGGGAGGGCTACAATGAGCAGTTCTTC	CASSQEQREGYNEQFF
once	TRBJ2-7	TRBV13	TRBD2	TGTGCCAGCAGCTTAGTAGCCCTAGCGGGAGCGAGGGGCGAGCAGTACTTC	CASSLVALAGARGEQYF
NA	TRBJ1-4	TRBV4-1	NA	TGCGCCAGCAGCCAGAGTACCCAAGGATCGCCCTCCGATGAAAAACTGTTTTTT	CASSQSTQGSPSDEKLFF
NA	TRBJ2-4	TRBV4-1	NA	TGCGCCAGCAGTTCAAGGGACGTGGGGGCCAAAAACATTCAGTACTTC	CASSSRDVGAKNIQYF